One and the same sample provided the 11 T cell receptor beta chains below, sequenced in a study of blood T cell repertoires in COVID-19. This table comes from immunoSEQ multiplex PCR, and its TCRdb copy is limited to in-frame clones, with some not included. The sample has 150,000 to 200,000 clones, approximately 75% seen once. The sequencing sample was made of peripheral blood. All receptors derive from a human donor in a cohort sampled during active COVID-19.

The rearrangement joins TRBV7-6 to TRBJ1-6; D perhaps matches TRBD1 (6 bases). Per germline, CDR1 SGHVS and CDR2 FNYEAQ. The germline V and J ends were trimmed by 5 bases and 4 bases, with 15 bases remaining between them. The CDR3 loop spans 16 amino acids. DNA of the CDR3: TGTGCCAGCAGCCCCTCAGGGGTGGATTATAATTCACCCCTCCACTTT. Translation gives CASSPSGVDYNSPLHF. Full variable domain (missing parts from reference TRBV7-6 and TRBJ1-6): GAGVSQSPRYKVTKRGQDVALRCDPISGHVSLYWYRQALGQGPEFLTYFNYEAQQDKSGLPNDRFSAERPEGSISTLTIQRTEQRDSAMYRCASSPSGVDYNSPLHFGNGTRLTVT.

The V call is TRBV18, the J call TRBJ1-1; D possibly corresponds to TRBD1 (5 bases). V shed 2 bases and J shed 6 bases, with 7 bases lying between them. The CDR3 is 12 residues long. Germline loops: CDR1 KGHSH, CDR2 LQKENI. Here the CDR3 reads CASSPGGSEAFF. The DNA for the CDR3 is TGTGCCAGCTCACCAGGGGGGTCTGAAGCTTTCTTT.

This chain joins TRBV6-6 and TRBJ2-5, with TRBD1 matching 7 bases. The ends lost 5 bases at V and 4 bases at J; junction bases unmatched: 16. The V gene's germline CDR1 is MNHNY and CDR2 SVGAGI (reference sequence). CDR3 length: 17 residues. The CDR3 loop is CASSPRTGWVRGETQYF. In DNA form, the CDR3 reads TGTGCCAGCAGTCCGCGGACAGGTTGGGTTCGAGGAGAGACCCAGTACTTC.

This CDR3 is CASSPEAYNEQFF. CDR3 DNA: TGTGCCAGCAGCCCCGAGGCCTACAATGAGCAGTTCTTC. This chain connects TRBV9 to TRBJ2-1; D remains ambiguous. Trimming left V 4 bases short and J 2 bases short, with 7 bases between. Per germline, CDR1 SGDLS and CDR2 YYNGEE. This CDR3 comprises 13 residues.

This clone showed up just a few times. The genes are TRBV5-6 and TRBJ1-6, with D possibly being TRBD1 (5 bases). Trimming stripped 5 bases from V and 7 bases from J, with 13 bases between. Germline loops: CDR1 SGHDT, CDR2 YYEEEE. The CDR3 runs 14 residues. The CDR3 bases are TGTGCCAGCAGAACCCAGGGAATCAATTCACCCCTCCACTTT. It yields the protein CASRTQGINSPLHF.

This clone was seen once. The chain combines TRBV11-2 with TRBJ2-7; 8 nucleotides line up with TRBD1. The V and J ends lost 2 bases and 7 bases, in that order; junction bases with no gene match: 4. The CDR3 runs 13 residues. Germline V gene sequence: CDR1 SGHAT, CDR2 FQNNGV. In nucleotides, the CDR3 is TGTGCCAGCAGCTTACGGACAGGGCGGGAGCAGTACTTC. It translates to CASSLRTGREQYF.

Only a few counts were recorded for this clone. This chain connects TRBV6-5 to TRBJ2-1, with D possibly being TRBD1 (6 bases). CDR1 and CDR2 from the germline V gene are MNHEY and SVGAGI. Trimming stripped 5 bases from V and 5 bases from J, with 13 bases between. This CDR3 region has 14 residues. This CDR3 reads CASSRQDPHNEQFF. The DNA of the CDR3 is TGTGCCAGCAGTCGACAGGACCCTCACAATGAGCAGTTCTTC.

This clone was detected once. CDR3 nucleotide sequence: TGTGCCACTGCTAGCGATCTTAACGGCGAGCAGTACTTC. Its translation is CATASDLNGEQYF. The chain couples TRBV15 to TRBJ2-7, with TRBD2 as a possible D gene (6 bases). This CDR3 is 13 amino acids long. Between the trimmed V and J ends, which lost 9 bases and 6 bases, there was a span of 18 bases. Germline V CDR1 and CDR2: LNHNV, YYDKDF (reference sequence).

The gene calls are TRBV3-1 (or the pseudogene TRBV3-2) and TRBJ2-4; D not resolved. The CDR3 runs to 14 residues. V lost 2 bases, J lost 4 bases, and 9 bases lay in between. Germline V gene lookup returns CDR1 LGHDT and CDR2 YNNKEL (reference sequence). The DNA for the CDR3 is TGTGCCAGCAGCCAAACCCAACAGAAAAACATTCAGTACTTC. Translated: CASSQTQQKNIQYF.

The chain has TRBV7-7 and TRBJ2-5; D uncertain. Germline V CDR1 and CDR2: SSHAT, FNYEAQ (reference sequence). The CDR3 length is 14 residues. V was clipped by 5 bases and J by 1 base, with 11 bases between them. The CDR3 region has the DNA TGTGCCAGCAGCCACTACAAGCTCCAAGAGACCCAGTACTTC. Encoded protein: CASSHYKLQETQYF.

The genes are TRBV3-1 (or the pseudogene TRBV3-2) and TRBJ2-5; a weak D match, TRBD2 (6 bases). V lost 0 bases and J lost 5, with 13 bases in between. The CDR3 covers 15 residues. In germline, CDR1 is LGHDT, CDR2 YNNKEL (reference sequence). CDR3 sequence (DNA): TGTGCCAGCAGCCAAGACCGAGGAGGGGCGGAGACCCAGTACTTC. Protein sequence: CASSQDRGGAETQYF.